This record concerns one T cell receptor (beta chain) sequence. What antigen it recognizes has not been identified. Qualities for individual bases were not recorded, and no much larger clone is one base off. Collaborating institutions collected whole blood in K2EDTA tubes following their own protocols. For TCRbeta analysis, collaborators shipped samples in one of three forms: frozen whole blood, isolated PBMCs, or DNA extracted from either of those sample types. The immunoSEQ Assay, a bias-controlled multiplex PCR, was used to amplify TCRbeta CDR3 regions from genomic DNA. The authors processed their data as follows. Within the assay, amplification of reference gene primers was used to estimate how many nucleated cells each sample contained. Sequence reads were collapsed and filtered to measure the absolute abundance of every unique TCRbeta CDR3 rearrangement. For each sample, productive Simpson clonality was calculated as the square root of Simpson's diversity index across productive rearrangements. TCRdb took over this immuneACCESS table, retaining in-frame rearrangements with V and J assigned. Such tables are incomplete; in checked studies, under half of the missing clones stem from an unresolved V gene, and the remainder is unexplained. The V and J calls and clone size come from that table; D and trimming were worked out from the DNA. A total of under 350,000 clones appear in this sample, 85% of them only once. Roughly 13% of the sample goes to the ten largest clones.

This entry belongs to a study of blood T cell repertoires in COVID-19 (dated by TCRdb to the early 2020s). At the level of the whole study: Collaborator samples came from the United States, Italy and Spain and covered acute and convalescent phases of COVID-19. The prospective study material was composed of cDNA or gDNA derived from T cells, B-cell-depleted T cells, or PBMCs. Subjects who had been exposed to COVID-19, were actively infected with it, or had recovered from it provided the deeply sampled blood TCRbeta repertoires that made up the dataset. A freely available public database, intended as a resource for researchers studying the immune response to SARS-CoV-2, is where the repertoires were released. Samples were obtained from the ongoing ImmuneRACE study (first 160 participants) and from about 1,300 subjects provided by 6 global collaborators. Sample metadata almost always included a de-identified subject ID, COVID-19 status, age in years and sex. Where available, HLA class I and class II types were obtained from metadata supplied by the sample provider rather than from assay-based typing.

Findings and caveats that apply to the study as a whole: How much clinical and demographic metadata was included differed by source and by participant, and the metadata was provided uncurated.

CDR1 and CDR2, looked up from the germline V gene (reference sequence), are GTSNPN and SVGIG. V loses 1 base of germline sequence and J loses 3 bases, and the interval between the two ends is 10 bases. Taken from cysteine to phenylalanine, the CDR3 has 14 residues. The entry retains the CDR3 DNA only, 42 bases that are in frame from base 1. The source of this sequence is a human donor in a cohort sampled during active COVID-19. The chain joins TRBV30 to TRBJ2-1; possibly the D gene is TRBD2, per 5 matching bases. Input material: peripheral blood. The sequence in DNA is TGTGCCTGGAGTGGACTACTGGTCTACAATGAGCAGTTCTTC. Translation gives CAWSGLLVYNEQFF. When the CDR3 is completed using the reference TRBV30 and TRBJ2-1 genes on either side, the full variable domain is SQTIHQWPATLVQPVGSPLSLECTVEGTSNPNLYWYRQAAGRGLQLLFYSVGIGQISSEVPQNLSASRPQDRQFILSSKKLLLSDSGFYLCAWSGLLVYNEQFFGPGTRLTVL.